This TCR beta chain is drawn from a study of siplizumab effects on memory and regulatory T cells. General study findings and limits: An assignable naive or memory phenotype was lacking in roughly 75-96% of proliferating CD4+ or CD8+ clones. Naive T cells appeared more diverse than memory cells and seemed to be major alloresponse contributors.

As regards this clone: The antigen is undetermined.

The CDR3 is 14 residues long. Germline V gene lookup returns CDR1 SEHNR and CDR2 FQNEAQ (reference sequence). V was cut by 4 bases and J by 6 bases, with 13 bases left in between. Assay used: immunoSEQ multiplex PCR; TCRdb lists only in-frame clones, some missing. The sample contains roughly 100,000 clones, roughly 91% of which appear only once. The V and J genes are TRBV7-9 and TRBJ2-1; the D is unclear. Material: CD4+ T cells sorted from blood. This sequence originates from a human donor in good health. The CDR3 DNA sequence: TGTGCCAGCAGCTCATATGACGGATTCAATGAGCAGTTCTTC. Protein sequence: CASSSYDGFNEQFF.